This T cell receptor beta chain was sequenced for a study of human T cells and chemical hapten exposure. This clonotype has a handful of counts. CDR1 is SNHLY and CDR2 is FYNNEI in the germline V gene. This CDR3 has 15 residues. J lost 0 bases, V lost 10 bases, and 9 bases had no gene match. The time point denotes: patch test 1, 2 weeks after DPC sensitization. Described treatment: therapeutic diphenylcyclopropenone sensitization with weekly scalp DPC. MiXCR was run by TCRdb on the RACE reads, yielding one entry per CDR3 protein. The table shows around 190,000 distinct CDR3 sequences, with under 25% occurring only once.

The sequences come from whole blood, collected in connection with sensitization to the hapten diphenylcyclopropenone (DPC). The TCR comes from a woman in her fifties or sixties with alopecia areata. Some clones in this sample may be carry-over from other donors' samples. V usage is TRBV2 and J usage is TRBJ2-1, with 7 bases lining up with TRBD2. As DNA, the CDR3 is TGTGCCAACCGGGAGCGGACTAGCTCCTACAATGAGCAGTTCTTC. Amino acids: CANRERTSSYNEQFF.